This T cell receptor beta chain was recorded in a study of cytomegalovirus exposure and HLA in healthy donors. The CDR3 totals 19 residues. V dropped 3 bases and J dropped 2 bases, with 20 bases sitting between them. From germline, CDR1 is KGHSH and CDR2 LQKENI. Primers included in the PCR were 60 Vbeta and 13 Jbeta primers. Profiling relied on immunoSEQ multiplex PCR, and the TCRdb table lists in-frame clones only, not all of them. The sample has about 98,000 clones, about 74% seen once. The count of this clone is one. The J gene is TRBJ2-6, the V gene TRBV18; tentative D call: TRBD2 (5 bases). The sequence derives from a male donor in good health and CMV-seropositive. The sample comprised PBMCs. CDR3 in DNA: TGTGCCAGCTCACCGAGTTATACAGACTATCTTACTGGGGCCAACGTCCTGACTTTC. Encoded protein: CASSPSYTDYLTGANVLTF.